Listed below are T cell receptor beta chains from one sample, sequenced in a study of T-cell reconstitution after alpha-beta-depleted transplantation in children. TCRdb ran MiXCR on the PCR reads and lists one entry per CDR3 protein. In the table there are over 200,000 distinct CDR3 sequences, under 13% of which are singletons. Sample: PBMCs, taken before TCRalphabeta/CD19-depleted stem cell transplant. The receptors stem from a child less than two years old with acute myeloid leukemia, due to receive a stem cell transplant. Each CDR3 is given with its conserved first and last residue. The order of the fields is clone size, D gene, V gene, CDR3 length, J gene, CDR3 DNA, CDR3 protein. D genes are given only for firm matches. Clone size is given for some rows only: seen once, a few or many times, or a class if the clone is expanded.

>many|TRBD2|TRBV11-2|17|TRBJ2-2
TGTGCCAGCAGCTTTGGGGGAGGGCCTAGAAACACCGGGGAGCTGTTTTTT
CASSFGGGPRNTGELFF
>many|TRBD2|TRBV20-1|15|TRBJ2-3
TGCAGTGCTAGTGGGGGACTAGCTGGTTCAGATACGCAGTATTTT
CSASGGLAGSDTQYF
>many|.|TRBV5-1|13|TRBJ1-2
TGCGCCAGCAGCTTGGGGGAACGATATGGCTACACCTTC
CASSLGERYGYTF
>many|.|TRBV11-1|18|TRBJ2-1
TGTGCCAGCAGCTTAGCGCCGAAATTAGGGTTCGGGTACAATGAGCAGTTCTTC
CASSLAPKLGFGYNEQFF
>many|TRBD1|TRBV4-3|17|TRBJ1-5
TGCGCCAGCAGCCGAGGACGGACAGGGGGAAGGAATCAGCCCCAGCATTTT
CASSRGRTGGRNQPQHF
>many|.|TRBV7-2|16|TRBJ2-4
TGTGCCAGCAGCAATACAGGGTCACTAGCCAAAAACATTCAGTACTTC
CASSNTGSLAKNIQYF
>many|.|TRBV18|13|TRBJ1-6
TGTGCCAGCTCACCCCGAGGGGGATCACCCCTCCACTTT
CASSPRGGSPLHF
>many|TRBD1|TRBV12-3/TRBV12-4|16|TRBJ2-5
TGTGCCAGCAGTTTAGTAGGGACCTCAGGGGGCGAGACCCAGTACTTC
CASSLVGTSGGETQYF
>few|TRBD1|TRBV20-1|17|TRBJ1-6
TGCAGTGCTAGTCAGGGACAGTACTCTACGGGGGATTCACCCCTCCACTTT
CSASQGQYSTGDSPLHF
>many|TRBD2|TRBV20-1|14|TRBJ2-2
TGCAGTGTCCCTAGCGGGGGAGGTACCGGGGAGCTGTTTTTT
CSVPSGGGTGELFF
>.|.|TRBV20-1|11|TRBJ2-1
TGCAGTGGGCAGGGCTACAATGAGCAGTTCTTC
CSGQGYNEQFF
>.|.|TRBV6-1|16|TRBJ2-2
TGTGCCAGCCAACTTAGTGCAGGGTTGAGCACCGGGGAGCTGTTTTTT
CASQLSAGLSTGELFF
>few|.|TRBV5-1|16|TRBJ2-1
TGCGCCAGCAGCTTGACCCCTACTCTTTCCTACAATGAGCAGTTCTTC
CASSLTPTLSYNEQFF
>many|TRBD2|TRBV10-3|15|TRBJ2-1
TGTGCCATCAGTGAAAGGACTAGCGATTACAATGAGCAGTTCTTC
CAISERTSDYNEQFF
>many|TRBD2|TRBV18|16|TRBJ2-2
TGTGCCAGCTCACCACCGACTAGCGGGGACACCGGGGAGCTGTTTTTT
CASSPPTSGDTGELFF
>many|TRBD1|TRBV24-1|15|TRBJ2-1
TGTGCCACCAGTGATTTGGGCCAGGGGGAAAGTGAGCAGTTCTTC
CATSDLGQGESEQFF
>many|.|TRBV20-1|13|TRBJ1-2
TGCAGTGCTAGAGCCTCGGCTAACTATGGCTACACCTTC
CSARASANYGYTF
>many|.|TRBV3-1|15|TRBJ1-2
TGTGCCAGCAGCCAAGAGGAACAGGGTTGGTATGGCTACACCTTC
CASSQEEQGWYGYTF
>.|TRBD1|TRBV7-9|15|TRBJ1-2
TGTGCCAGCAGCTTAGTTTTGACAGGGGGCGATGGCTACACCTTC
CASSLVLTGGDGYTF
>many|.|TRBV10-3|15|TRBJ1-5
TGTGCCACCTGCGAGACGGAAGATAGCAATCAGCCCCAGCATTTT
CATCETEDSNQPQHF
>.|.|TRBV7-2|13|TRBJ2-7
TGTGCCAGCAGCCAGCGTGGACTCGGCGAGCAGTACTTC
CASSQRGLGEQYF
>many|.|TRBV28|13|TRBJ2-7
TGTGCCACCCACTTCTCGAGCTCCTACGAGCAGTACTTC
CATHFSSSYEQYF
>.|.|TRBV7-9|13|TRBJ1-6
TGTGCCAGCAGCTGGGCAGATAATTCACCCCTCCACTTT
CASSWADNSPLHF
>many|TRBD2|TRBV28|18|TRBJ2-5
TGTGCCAGCAGTCTCCCCCCCGGTAGCGGGGGGGCCTGGGAGACCCAGTACTTC
CASSLPPGSGGAWETQYF